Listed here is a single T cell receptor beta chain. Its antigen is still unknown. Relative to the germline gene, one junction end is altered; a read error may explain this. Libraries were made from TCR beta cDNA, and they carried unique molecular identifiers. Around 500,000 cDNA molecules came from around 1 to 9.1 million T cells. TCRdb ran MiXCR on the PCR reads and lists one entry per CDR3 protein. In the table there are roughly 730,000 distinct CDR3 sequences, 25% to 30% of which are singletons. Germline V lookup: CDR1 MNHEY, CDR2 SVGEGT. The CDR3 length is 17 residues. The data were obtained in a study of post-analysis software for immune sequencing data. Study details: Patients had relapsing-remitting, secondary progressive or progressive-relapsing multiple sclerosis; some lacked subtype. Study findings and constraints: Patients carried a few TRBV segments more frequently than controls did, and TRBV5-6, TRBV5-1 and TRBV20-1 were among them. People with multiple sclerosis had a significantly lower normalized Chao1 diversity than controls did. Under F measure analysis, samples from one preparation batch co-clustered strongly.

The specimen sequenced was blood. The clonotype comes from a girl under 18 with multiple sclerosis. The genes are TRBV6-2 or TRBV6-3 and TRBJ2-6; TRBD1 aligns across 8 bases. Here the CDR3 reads CASIARGRGPGANVRTF. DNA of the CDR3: TGTGCCAGCATAGCTCGAGGCAGGGGGCCTGGGGCCAACGTCCGGACTTTC.